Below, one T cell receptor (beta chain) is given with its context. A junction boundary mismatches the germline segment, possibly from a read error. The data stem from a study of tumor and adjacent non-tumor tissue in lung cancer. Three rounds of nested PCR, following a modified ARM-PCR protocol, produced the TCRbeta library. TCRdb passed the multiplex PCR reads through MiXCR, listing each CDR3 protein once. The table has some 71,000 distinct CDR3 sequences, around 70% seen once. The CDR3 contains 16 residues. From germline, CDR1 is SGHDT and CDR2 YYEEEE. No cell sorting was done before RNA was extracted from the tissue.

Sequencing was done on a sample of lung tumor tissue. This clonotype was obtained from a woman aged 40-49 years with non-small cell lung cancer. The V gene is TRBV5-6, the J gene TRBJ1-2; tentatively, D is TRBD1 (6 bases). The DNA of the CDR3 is TGTGCCAGCAGCCCCCTCTCAAGACAGGCTAACCATGGCTACACCTTC. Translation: CASSPLSRQANHGYTF.